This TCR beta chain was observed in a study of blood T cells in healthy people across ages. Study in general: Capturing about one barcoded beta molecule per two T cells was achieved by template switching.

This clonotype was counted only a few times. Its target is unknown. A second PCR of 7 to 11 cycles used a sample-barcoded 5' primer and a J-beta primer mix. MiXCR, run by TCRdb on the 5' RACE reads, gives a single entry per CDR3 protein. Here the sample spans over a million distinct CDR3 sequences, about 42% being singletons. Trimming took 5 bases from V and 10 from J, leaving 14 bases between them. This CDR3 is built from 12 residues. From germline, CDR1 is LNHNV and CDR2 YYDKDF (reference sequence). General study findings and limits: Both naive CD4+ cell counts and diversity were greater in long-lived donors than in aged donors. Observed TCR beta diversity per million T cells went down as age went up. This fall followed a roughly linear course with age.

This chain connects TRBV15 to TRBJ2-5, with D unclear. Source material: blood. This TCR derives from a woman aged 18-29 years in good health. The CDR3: CATSETGTVQYF. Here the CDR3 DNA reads TGTGCCACCAGCGAGACCGGAACGGTCCAGTACTTC. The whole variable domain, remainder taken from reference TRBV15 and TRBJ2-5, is DAMVIQNPRYQVTQFGKPVTLSCSQTLNHNVMYWYQQKSSQAPKLLFHYYDKDFNNEADTPDNFQSRRPNTSFCFLDIRSPGLGDTAMYLCATSETGTVQYFGPGTRLLVL.